The 29 T cell receptor beta chains in this list originate from one sample, sequenced in a study of beta chain features in type 1 diabetes (dated by TCRdb to between 2018 and 2020). Preparation of the library involved the immunoSEQ multiplex PCR assay. The entire amount of isolated RNA was reverse transcribed using the High Capacity cDNA Reverse Transcription Kit, so the sequenced TCRB transcripts were expressed ones. The table comes from immuneACCESS by way of TCRdb, which keeps in-frame sequences with V and J called. Part of the clones is missing from these tables; in studies checked, under half for an unresolved V gene and the rest for unknown reasons. The sample table lists 25,000 to 30,000 clones, roughly three fifths of them with a count of one. The top ten clonotypes cover approximately 1.5% of the sample. These receptors' targets are unknown. Beyond this particular receptor, the publication reports: A moderate but significant shortening of TCRB CDR3 length was observed in type 1 diabetes patients in all four CD4+ subsets.

The source material was Tregs from blood. Reading the label with the study, this specimen's cell subset or site is: regulatory CD4+ T cells. The receptors were sampled from a woman between 18 and 29 years old with type 1 diabetes.

This clone was counted between two and nine times. The chain recombines TRBV29-1 with TRBJ2-7; perhaps TRBD2 as D (5 bases). Trimming left V 4 bases short and J 9 bases short, with 7 bases between. Germline V lookup: CDR1 SQVTM, CDR2 ANQGSEA. This CDR3 spans 9 amino acids. In nucleotides, the CDR3 is TGCAGCGTTGGAGGGTGGCAGTACGTC. This translates into CSVGGWQYV.

This rearrangement joins TRBV4-2 to TRBJ2-1, with a weak D call TRBD2 (6 bases). V shed 4 bases and J shed 5 bases, with 15 bases lying between them. The CDR3 runs 15 residues. The germline V gene has CDR1 LGHNA and CDR2 YNFKEQ. This CDR3 is CASSLAASEHNEQFF. The CDR3 DNA follows: TGTGCCAGCAGCCTCGCGGCTAGCGAGCACAATGAGCAGTTCTTC.

The genes are TRBV7-2 and TRBJ2-1; 7 nucleotides align to TRBD2. Germline V CDR1 and CDR2: SGHTA, FQGNSA. The V gene end was trimmed by 5 bases and the J gene end by 11 bases; junction bases not matched to a gene: 6. The CDR3 sequence is 12 residues long. CDR3 region: CASSLGLDQQFF. The CDR3 DNA sequence: TGTGCCAGCAGCCTTGGACTAGATCAGCAGTTCTTC.

This clone was seen a few times. J is TRBJ2-2 and V is TRBV7-9, with 7 nucleotides matching TRBD2. The CDR3 extends over 16 amino acids. Trimming removed 3 bases from V and 0 bases from J; junction bases left unmatched: 4. Germline CDR1 and CDR2: SEHNR and FQNEAQ (reference sequence). This CDR3 reads CASSFLAVANTGELFF. In DNA, the CDR3 is TGTGCCAGCAGCTTCCTAGCGGTTGCGAACACCGGGGAGCTGTTTTTT.

V is TRBV7-2 and J is TRBJ2-1; 9 bases are a match to TRBD2. Losses at the gene ends were 4 bases for V and 4 bases for J; bases not matched to a gene: 17. The CDR3 runs 19 residues. Per germline, CDR1 SGHTA and CDR2 FQGNSA. This CDR3 is CASSYRGGASGISYNEQFF. The CDR3 nucleotides are TGTGCCAGCAGCTATAGGGGAGGGGCTAGCGGGATCTCTTACAATGAGCAGTTCTTC.

The V call is TRBV7-8, the J call TRBJ2-1, with D tentatively TRBD1 (6 bases). The CDR3 runs to 13 residues. Trimming stripped 3 bases from V and 7 bases from J, with 10 bases between. From germline, CDR1 is SGHVS and CDR2 FQNEAQ. CDR3 amino acids: CASSLRQGNEQFF. CDR3 coding DNA: TGTGCCAGCAGCTTGCGTCAGGGGAATGAGCAGTTCTTC.

The chain combines TRBV27 with TRBJ2-5, with 7 bases lining up with TRBD2. Germline V lookup: CDR1 MNHEY, CDR2 SMNVEV (reference sequence). With 3 bases clipped from V and 4 bases from J, the junction kept 2 bases outside the gene matches. This CDR3 spans 13 amino acids. As DNA, the CDR3 is TGTGCCAGCAGTTTTCGGGGGGTAGAGACCCAGTACTTC. Translated: CASSFRGVETQYF.

The V gene is TRBV2, the J gene TRBJ2-2; no clear D. From germline, CDR1 is SNHLY and CDR2 FYNNEI. This CDR3 has 13 residues. V lost 6 bases to trimming and J lost 1 base, with 6 bases between them. CDR3 in DNA: TGTGCCAGCAGATACAGGAACACCGGGGAGCTGTTTTTT. Its translation is CASRYRNTGELFF.

This sequence joins TRBV30 and TRBJ1-5; D remains unclear. CDR1 and CDR2 from the germline V gene are GTSNPN and SVGIG (reference sequence). The length of the CDR3 is 12 residues. The ends were cut back, 1 base at V and 6 bases at J, with 7 bases in the middle. The CDR3, as DNA: TGTGCCTGGAGTGGAGGGATTCAGCCCCAGCATTTT. Its protein is CAWSGGIQPQHF. Filled out from reference TRBV30 and TRBJ1-5, the complete variable domain reads SQTIHQWPATLVQPVGSPLSLECTVEGTSNPNLYWYRQAAGRGLQLLFYSVGIGQISSEVPQNLSASRPQDRQFILSSKKLLLSDSGFYLCAWSGGIQPQHFGDGTRLSIL.

The chain carries TRBV7-2 and TRBJ1-1; D remains ambiguous. Germline V lookup: CDR1 SGHTA, CDR2 FQGNSA. The CDR3 length is 14 residues. Trimming cost V 6 bases and J 2 bases, with 13 bases left between them. The CDR3 DNA reads as TGTGCCAGCAGGCCCCCTGAGGCCAACACTGAAGCTTTCTTT. It is translated as CASRPPEANTEAFF.

This chain joins TRBV5-6 and TRBJ2-5; 8 bases agree with TRBD2. Trimming removed 5 bases from V and 9 bases from J; junction bases left unmatched: 9. The V gene's germline CDR1 is SGHDT and CDR2 YYEEEE. This CDR3 contains 13 residues. CDR3 protein: CASRADGGRSQYF. The DNA for the CDR3 is TGTGCCAGCAGAGCGGACGGCGGGAGGTCCCAGTACTTC.

V is TRBV7-2 and J is TRBJ2-7; 10 nucleotides agree with TRBD2. This CDR3 contains 15 residues. Germline CDR1 SGHTA, CDR2 FQGNSA. V gave up 1 base and J gave up 5 bases; unmatched junction bases: 5. CDR3 in amino acids: CASSLVGTSAHEQYF. CDR3 coding DNA: TGTGCCAGCAGCTTAGTAGGGACTAGCGCCCACGAGCAGTACTTC.

This clone came up a few times. V gene TRBV27 combines with J gene TRBJ2-1; tentatively, D is TRBD1 (6 bases). V lost 6 bases and J 0 bases, leaving 15 bases between the germline ends. CDR1 MNHEY and CDR2 SMNVEV come from the germline V gene (reference sequence). The CDR3 runs to 16 residues. The DNA of the CDR3 is TGTGCCAGCAGCTGGACAGCAACTAGCTCCTACAATGAGCAGTTCTTC. Protein: CASSWTATSSYNEQFF.

The chain carries TRBV18 and TRBJ2-7; 7 bases fit TRBD2. Losses at the gene ends were 2 bases for V and 7 bases for J; bases not matched to a gene: 2. The CDR3 is 12 amino acids. Germline CDR1 and CDR2: KGHSH and LQKENI. DNA for the CDR3: TGTGCCAGCTCACCAACCGGGGGGGAGCAGTACGTC. Its translation is CASSPTGGEQYV.

The chain links TRBV5-6 to TRBJ2-1; TRBD1 agrees at 8 bases. V gave up 3 bases and J gave up 10 bases; unmatched junction bases: 6. Germline-derived CDR1 and CDR2 are SGHDT and YYEEEE. The CDR3 is 13 amino acids. CDR3 bases: TGTGCCAGCAGCTGGACAGGGTCGGGGGAGCAGTTCTTC. Protein sequence: CASSWTGSGEQFF. Drawing the rest from reference TRBV5-6 and TRBJ2-1, the complete variable domain is DAGVTQSPTHLIKTRGQQVTLRCSPKSGHDTVSWYQQALGQGPQFIFQYYEEEERQRGNFPDRFSGHQFPNYSSELNVNALLLGDSALYLCASSWTGSGEQFFGPGTRLTVL.

V usage is TRBV7-7 and J usage is TRBJ2-3; D is ambiguous. The CDR3 length is 13 residues. Germline CDR1 and CDR2: SSHAT and FNYEAQ (reference sequence). Trimming removed 1 base from V and 6 bases from J, with 8 bases in between. The CDR3 DNA follows: TGTGCCAGCAGCTTAGATCGGTGGGATACGCAGTATTTT. It encodes CASSLDRWDTQYF. Together with reference TRBV7-7 and TRBJ2-3, the CDR3 gives the full variable domain: GAGVSQSPRYKVTKRGQDVTLRCDPISSHATLYWYQQALGQGPEFLTYFNYEAQPDKSGLPSDRFSAERPEGSISTLTIQRTEQRDSAMYRCASSLDRWDTQYFGPGTRLTVL.

J is TRBJ1-1 and V is TRBV5-1; 7 nucleotides match TRBD1. Trimming took 3 bases from V and 1 from J; bases not matched to a gene: 6. CDR1 and CDR2 (germline): SGHRS, YFSETQ. The CDR3 has 15 residues. CDR3 in amino acids: CASSWDSSSNTEAFF. The CDR3 DNA reads as TGCGCCAGCAGCTGGGACAGTTCTTCGAACACTGAAGCTTTCTTT.

By share, this clone ranks as medium-sized. This sequence joins TRBV5-1 and TRBJ2-6; 8 nucleotides line up with TRBD1. Trimming took 3 bases from V and 3 from J; bases not matched to a gene: 11. The germline V gene has CDR1 SGHRS and CDR2 YFSETQ. There are 18 residues in the CDR3. Here the CDR3 DNA reads TGCGCCAGCAGCTGGACAGGGTTACTGACTCGTGGGGCCAACGTCCTGACTTTC. Translating it yields CASSWTGLLTRGANVLTF. The full variable domain, with the rest looked up from reference TRBV5-1 and TRBJ2-6, is KAGVTQTPRYLIKTRGQQVTLSCSPISGHRSVSWYQQTPGQGLQFLFEYFSETQRNKGNFPGRFSGRQFSNSRSEMNVSTLELGDSALYLCASSWTGLLTRGANVLTFGAGSRLTVL.

V gene TRBV7-2 combines with J gene TRBJ2-1, with a weak D call TRBD1 (6 bases). Germline-derived CDR1 and CDR2 are SGHTA and FQGNSA. Trimming stripped 4 bases from V and 7 bases from J, with 11 bases between. The CDR3 contains 13 residues. The CDR3 region has the DNA TGTGCCAGCAGCTCCTCCAGGGGTAATGAGCAGTTCTTC. Protein product: CASSSSRGNEQFF.

V and J are TRBV19 and TRBJ2-5, with a tentative D call TRBD1 (6 bases). Trimming removed 4 bases at V and 1 base at J, with 13 bases between. CDR3 length: 15 amino acids. Germline values: CDR1 LNHDA, CDR2 SQIVND (reference sequence). CDR3 DNA: TGTGCCAGTAGTACCCGACAGGCCCGCCAAGAGACCCAGTACTTC. The encoded protein is CASSTRQARQETQYF. The variable domain in full, completed from reference TRBV19 and TRBJ2-5, reads DGGITQSPKYLFRKEGQNVTLSCEQNLNHDAMYWYRQDPGQGLRLIYYSQIVNDFQKGDIAEGYSVSREKKESFPLTVTSAQKNPTAFYLCASSTRQARQETQYFGPGTRLLVL.

This clone was counted only a few times. CDR3 region: CASSLGGDEQFF. Here the CDR3 DNA reads TGCGCCAGCAGCTTGGGGGGCGATGAGCAGTTCTTC. J is TRBJ2-1 and V is TRBV5-1, with D maybe TRBD1 (5 bases). Trimming removed 0 bases from V and 8 bases from J, with 6 bases in between. The CDR3 is 12 residues long. Germline assignment: CDR1 SGHRS and CDR2 YFSETQ.

The chain couples TRBV10-3 to TRBJ2-7, with 9 bases identical to TRBD2. The CDR3 runs to 17 residues. V trimming: 0 bases; J trimming: 3 bases; junction bases outside the gene matches: 9. Germline V gene sequence: CDR1 ENHRY, CDR2 SYGVKD. CDR3: CAISESPGSGSIYEQYF. DNA of the CDR3: TGTGCCATCAGTGAGTCCCCGGGTAGCGGGAGTATCTACGAGCAGTACTTC.

As for this clone: One end of the junction fails to match germline, which may point to a read error. For the CDR3, the DNA is TGTGCCAGCAGCCCGACCAATTGGGGCTATCTGCCTTACGAGCAGTGCTTC. The encoded protein is CASSPTNWGYLPYEQCF. The genes are TRBV7-8 and TRBJ2-7, with a weak D call TRBD1 (5 bases). Germline V gene data show CDR1 as SGHVS and CDR2 as FQNEAQ. CDR3 length: 17 amino acids.

The chain links TRBV10-2 to TRBJ1-5; D possibly corresponds to TRBD1 (6 bases). V dropped 0 bases and J dropped 5 bases, with 17 bases sitting between them. The germline V gene encodes CDR1 WSHSY and CDR2 SAAADI. This CDR3 contains 17 residues. DNA for the CDR3: TGCGCCAGCAGTGAGTCACCACAGGGCGTTTGGTATCAGCCCCAGCATTTT. Protein product: CASSESPQGVWYQPQHF.

This clone was picked up a small number of times. The CDR3 loop reads CAISVGGETQYF. As DNA, the CDR3 is TGTGCCATCAGTGTGGGGGGAGAGACCCAGTACTTC. The chain joins TRBV10-3 to TRBJ2-5, with D tentatively TRBD2 (6 bases). This CDR3 contains 12 residues. Germline V gene data show CDR1 as ENHRY and CDR2 as SYGVKD. The germline V and J ends were trimmed by 4 bases and 4 bases, with 7 bases remaining between them.

V gene TRBV25-1 combines with J gene TRBJ1-1, with a possible D match to TRBD1 (6 bases). Trimming left V 4 bases short and J 4 bases short, with 13 bases between. Germline V lookup: CDR1 MGHDK, CDR2 SYGVNS. The length of the CDR3 is 14 residues. CDR3 amino acids: CASSGAGAATEAFF. CDR3 in DNA: TGTGCCAGCAGTGGCGCAGGGGCGGCCACTGAAGCTTTCTTT.

The chain recombines TRBV4-3 with TRBJ2-5; 14 bases are shared with TRBD2. V shed 0 bases, J shed 7 bases, and the junction held 7 bases outside the gene matches. CDR3 length: 17 residues. Germline CDR1 LGHNA, CDR2 YSLEER. The CDR3 spells CASSQDLGTSGSVTQYF. CDR3 coding DNA: TGCGCCAGCAGCCAAGATCTCGGGACTAGCGGGAGTGTGACCCAGTACTTC.

The V and J genes are TRBV27 and TRBJ2-6; D is ambiguous. V was shortened by 5 bases and J by 0 bases, with 8 bases between the two germline ends. CDR1 and CDR2 (germline): MNHEY, SMNVEV (reference sequence). This CDR3 region has 15 residues. The CDR3 sequence: CASSPQLSGANVLTF. The CDR3 DNA is TGTGCCAGCAGTCCACAGCTCTCTGGGGCCAACGTCCTGACTTTC.

This clone was found a few times. The chain is built from TRBV4-3 and TRBJ2-5; TRBD1 aligns across 9 bases. The CDR3 covers 16 residues. V trimming: 1 base; J trimming: 5 bases; junction bases outside the gene matches: 8. Per germline, CDR1 LGHNA and CDR2 YSLEER. CDR3: CASSQGTDRGGETQYF. In nucleotides, the CDR3 is TGCGCCAGCAGCCAAGGCACGGACAGGGGAGGGGAGACCCAGTACTTC.